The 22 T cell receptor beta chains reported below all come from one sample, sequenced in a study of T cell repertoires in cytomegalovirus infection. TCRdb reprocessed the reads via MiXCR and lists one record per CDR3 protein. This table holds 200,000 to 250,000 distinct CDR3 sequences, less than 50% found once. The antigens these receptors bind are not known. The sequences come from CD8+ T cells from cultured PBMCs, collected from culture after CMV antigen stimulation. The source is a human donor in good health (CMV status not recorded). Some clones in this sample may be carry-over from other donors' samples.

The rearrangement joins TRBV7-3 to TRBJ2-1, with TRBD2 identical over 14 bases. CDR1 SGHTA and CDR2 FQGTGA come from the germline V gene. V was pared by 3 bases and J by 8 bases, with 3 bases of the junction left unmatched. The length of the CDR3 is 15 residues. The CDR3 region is CASSLGTSGSDEQFF. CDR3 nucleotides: TGTGCCAGCAGCTTGGGGACTAGCGGGAGCGATGAGCAGTTCTTC.

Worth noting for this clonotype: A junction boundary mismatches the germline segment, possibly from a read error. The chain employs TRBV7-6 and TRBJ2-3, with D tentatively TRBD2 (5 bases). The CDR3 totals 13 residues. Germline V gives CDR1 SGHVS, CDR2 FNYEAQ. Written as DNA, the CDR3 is TGTGCCAGCAGCTCACCCCCCGGGGATAAGCAGTATTTT. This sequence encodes CASSSPPGDKQYF.

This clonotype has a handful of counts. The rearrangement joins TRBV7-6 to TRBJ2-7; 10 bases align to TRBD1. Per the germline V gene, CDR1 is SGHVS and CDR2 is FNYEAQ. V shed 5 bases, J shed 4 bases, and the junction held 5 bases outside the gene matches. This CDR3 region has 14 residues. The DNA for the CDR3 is TGTGCCAGCAGCCCGACAGGGGGCATGTACGAGCAGTACTTC. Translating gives CASSPTGGMYEQYF.

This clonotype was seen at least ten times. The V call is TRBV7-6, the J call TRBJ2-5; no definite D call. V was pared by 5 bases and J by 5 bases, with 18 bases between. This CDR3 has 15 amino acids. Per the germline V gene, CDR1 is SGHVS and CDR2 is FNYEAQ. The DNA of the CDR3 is TGTGCCAGCAGCCCCCGGTCCCTTCCATTGGAGACCCAGTACTTC. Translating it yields CASSPRSLPLETQYF.

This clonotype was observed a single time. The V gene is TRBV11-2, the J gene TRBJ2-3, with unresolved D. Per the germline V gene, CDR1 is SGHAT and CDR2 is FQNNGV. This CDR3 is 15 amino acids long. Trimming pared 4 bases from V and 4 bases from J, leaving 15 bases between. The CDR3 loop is CASSSTLIMPDTQYF. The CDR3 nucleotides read TGTGCCAGCAGCTCGACCTTGATCATGCCAGATACGCAGTATTTT.

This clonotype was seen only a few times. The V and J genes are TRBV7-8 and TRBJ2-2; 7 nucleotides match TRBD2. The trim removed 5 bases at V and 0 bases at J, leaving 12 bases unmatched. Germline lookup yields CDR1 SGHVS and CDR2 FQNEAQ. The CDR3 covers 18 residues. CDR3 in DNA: TGTGCCAGCAGCCCACGTATTAGCGGGTACGCGAACACCGGGGAGCTGTTTTTT. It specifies CASSPRISGYANTGELFF. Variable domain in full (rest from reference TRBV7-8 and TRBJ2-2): GAGVSQSPRYKVAKRGQDVALRCDPISGHVSLFWYQQALGQGPEFLTYFQNEAQLDKSGLPSDRFFAERPEGSVSTLKIQRTQQEDSAVYLCASSPRISGYANTGELFFGEGSRLTVL.

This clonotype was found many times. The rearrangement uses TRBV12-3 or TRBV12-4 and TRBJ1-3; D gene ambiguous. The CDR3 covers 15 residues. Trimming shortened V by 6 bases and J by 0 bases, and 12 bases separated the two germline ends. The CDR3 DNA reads TGTGCCAGCAGGGGCGGCAGGAGCTCTGGAAACACCATATATTTT. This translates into CASRGGRSSGNTIYF.

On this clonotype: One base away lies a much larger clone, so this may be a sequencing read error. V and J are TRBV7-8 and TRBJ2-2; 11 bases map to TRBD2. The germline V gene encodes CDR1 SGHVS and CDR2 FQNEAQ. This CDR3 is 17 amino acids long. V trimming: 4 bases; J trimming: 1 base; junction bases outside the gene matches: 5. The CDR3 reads CASSSRSGRGNTGELFF. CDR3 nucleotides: TGTGCCAGCAGCTCCCGTAGCGGGAGGGGGAACACCGGGGAGCTGTTTTTT.

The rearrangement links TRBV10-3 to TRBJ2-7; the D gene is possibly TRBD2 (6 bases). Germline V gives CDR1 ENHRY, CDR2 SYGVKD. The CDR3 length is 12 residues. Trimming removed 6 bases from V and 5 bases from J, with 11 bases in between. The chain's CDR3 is CAISGGEDEQYF. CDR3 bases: TGTGCCATCAGCGGAGGGGAGGACGAGCAGTACTTC.

The DNA of the CDR3 is TGTGCCAGCAGCGTAGACCGAGGGACTAATGAAAAACTGTTTTTT. It is translated as CASSVDRGTNEKLFF. The V gene is TRBV2, the J gene TRBJ1-4; no firm D call. The CDR3 is 15 amino acids. V was pared by 6 bases and J by 2 bases, with 13 bases between. Germline CDR1 and CDR2: SNHLY and FYNNEI. Full variable domain (outside the CDR3, taken from reference TRBV2 and TRBJ1-4): EPEVTQTPSHQVTQMGQEVILRCVPISNHLYFYWYRQILGQKVEFLVSFYNNEISEKSEIFDDQFSVERPDGSNFTLKIRSTKLEDSAMYFCASSVDRGTNEKLFFGSGTQLSVL.

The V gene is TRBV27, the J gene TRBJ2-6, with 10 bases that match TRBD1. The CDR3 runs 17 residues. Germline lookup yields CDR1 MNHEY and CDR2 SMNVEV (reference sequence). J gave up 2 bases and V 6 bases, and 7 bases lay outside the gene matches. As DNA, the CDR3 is TGTGCCAGCAGCCTGACAGGGGGCAGACCTGGGGCCAACGTCCTGACTTTC. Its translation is CASSLTGGRPGANVLTF.

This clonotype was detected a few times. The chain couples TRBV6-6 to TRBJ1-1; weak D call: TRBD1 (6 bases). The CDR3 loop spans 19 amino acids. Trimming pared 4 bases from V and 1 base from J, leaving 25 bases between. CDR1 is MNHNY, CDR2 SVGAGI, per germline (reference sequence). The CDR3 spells CASSSAAWGGKGTNTEAFF. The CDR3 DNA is TGTGCCAGCAGTTCCGCCGCCTGGGGGGGCAAGGGAACGAACACTGAAGCTTTCTTT.

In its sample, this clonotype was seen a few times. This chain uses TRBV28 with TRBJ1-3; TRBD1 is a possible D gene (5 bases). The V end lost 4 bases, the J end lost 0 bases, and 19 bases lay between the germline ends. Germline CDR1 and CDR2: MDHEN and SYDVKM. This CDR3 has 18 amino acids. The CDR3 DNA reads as TGTGCCAGCAGTTCGACAGCCGTGGGGGAGAGCTCTGGAAACACCATATATTTT. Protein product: CASSSTAVGESSGNTIYF.

CDR3 in amino acids: CASSLGIPGNYGYTF. CDR3 DNA: TGTGCCAGCAGCTTAGGAATCCCGGGGAACTATGGCTACACCTTC. The V gene is TRBV7-3, the J gene TRBJ1-2; D gene unclear. CDR3 length equals 15 residues. Germline CDR1 reads SGHTA; CDR2 reads FQGTGA. V was clipped by 2 bases and J by 2 bases, with 12 bases between them.

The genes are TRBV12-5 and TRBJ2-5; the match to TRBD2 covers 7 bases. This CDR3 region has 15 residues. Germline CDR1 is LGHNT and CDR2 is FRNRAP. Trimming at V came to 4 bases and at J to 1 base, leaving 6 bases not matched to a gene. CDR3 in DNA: TGTGCTAGTGGTTCGACTCTAGCGGCCCAAGAGACCCAGTACTTC. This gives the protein CASGSTLAAQETQYF.

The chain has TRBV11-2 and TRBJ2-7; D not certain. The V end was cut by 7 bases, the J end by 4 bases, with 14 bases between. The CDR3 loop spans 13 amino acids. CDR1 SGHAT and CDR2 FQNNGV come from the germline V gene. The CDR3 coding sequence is TGTGCCAGCACTACTACTGGTGCTTACGAGCAGTACTTC. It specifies CASTTTGAYEQYF.

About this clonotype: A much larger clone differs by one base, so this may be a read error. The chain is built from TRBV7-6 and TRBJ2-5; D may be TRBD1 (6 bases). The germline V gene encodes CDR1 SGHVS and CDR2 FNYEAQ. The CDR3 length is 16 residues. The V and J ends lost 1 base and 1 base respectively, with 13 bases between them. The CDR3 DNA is TGTGCCAGCAGCTTAGTGTCACAGGGCTTCCAAGAGACCCAGTACTTC. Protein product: CASSLVSQGFQETQYF.

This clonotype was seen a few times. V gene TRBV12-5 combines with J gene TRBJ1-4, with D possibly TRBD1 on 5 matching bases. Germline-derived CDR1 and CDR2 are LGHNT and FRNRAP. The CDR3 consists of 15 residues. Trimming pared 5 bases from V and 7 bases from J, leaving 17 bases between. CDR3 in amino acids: CASGPGTPAGEKLFF. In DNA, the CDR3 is TGTGCTAGTGGTCCCGGGACGCCAGCGGGTGAAAAACTGTTTTTT.

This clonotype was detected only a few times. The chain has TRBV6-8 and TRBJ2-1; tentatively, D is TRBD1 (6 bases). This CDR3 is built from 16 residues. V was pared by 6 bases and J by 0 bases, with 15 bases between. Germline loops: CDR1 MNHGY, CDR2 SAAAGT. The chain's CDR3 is CASRRRDTLSYNEQFF. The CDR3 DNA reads TGTGCCAGCAGGCGCCGGGACACCCTCTCCTACAATGAGCAGTTCTTC.

CDR3 in DNA: TGTGCCAGCAGCTCGGGACTACTCGACGGGGGCCCTGAGCAGTTCTTC. This gives the protein CASSSGLLDGGPEQFF. V gene TRBV7-9 combines with J gene TRBJ2-1, with D perhaps TRBD2 (7 bases). The germline CDR1 and CDR2 sequences are SEHNR and FQNEAQ (reference sequence). Trimming took off 4 bases at V and 9 bases at J, with 22 bases between the two ends. The CDR3 has 16 amino acids. Together with reference TRBV7-9 and TRBJ2-1, the CDR3 gives the full variable domain: DTGVSQNPRHKITKRGQNVTFRCDPISEHNRLYWYRQTLGQGPEFLTYFQNEAQLEKSRLLSDRFSAERPKGSFSTLEIQRTEQGDSAMYLCASSSGLLDGGPEQFFGPGTRLTVL.

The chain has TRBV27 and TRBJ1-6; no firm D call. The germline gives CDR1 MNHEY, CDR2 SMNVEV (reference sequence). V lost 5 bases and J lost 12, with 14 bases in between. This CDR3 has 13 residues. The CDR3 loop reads CASSLPGGQPLHF. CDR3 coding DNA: TGTGCCAGCAGTCTCCCGGGTGGGCAACCCCTCCACTTT.

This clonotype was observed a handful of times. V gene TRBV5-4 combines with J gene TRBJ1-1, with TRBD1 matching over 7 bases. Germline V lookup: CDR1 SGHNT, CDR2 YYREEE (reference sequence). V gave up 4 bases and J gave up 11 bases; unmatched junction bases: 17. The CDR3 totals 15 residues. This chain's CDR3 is CASSPLGGTDIYAFF. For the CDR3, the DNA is TGTGCCAGCAGCCCCCTGGGGGGGACAGATATATATGCTTTCTTT.